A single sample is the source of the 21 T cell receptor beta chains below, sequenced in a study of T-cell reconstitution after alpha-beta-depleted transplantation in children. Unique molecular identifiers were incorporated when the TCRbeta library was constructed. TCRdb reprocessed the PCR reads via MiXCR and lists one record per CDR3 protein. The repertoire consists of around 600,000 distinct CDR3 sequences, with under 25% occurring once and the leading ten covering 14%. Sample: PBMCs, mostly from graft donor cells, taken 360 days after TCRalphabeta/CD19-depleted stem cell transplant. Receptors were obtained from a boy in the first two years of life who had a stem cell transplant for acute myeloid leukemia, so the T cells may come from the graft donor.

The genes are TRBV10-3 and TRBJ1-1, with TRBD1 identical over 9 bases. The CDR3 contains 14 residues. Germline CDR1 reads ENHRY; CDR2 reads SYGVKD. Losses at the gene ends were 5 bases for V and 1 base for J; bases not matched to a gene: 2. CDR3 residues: CAISSDRGNTEAFF. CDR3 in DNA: TGTGCCATCAGTTCGGACAGGGGGAACACTGAAGCTTTCTTT.

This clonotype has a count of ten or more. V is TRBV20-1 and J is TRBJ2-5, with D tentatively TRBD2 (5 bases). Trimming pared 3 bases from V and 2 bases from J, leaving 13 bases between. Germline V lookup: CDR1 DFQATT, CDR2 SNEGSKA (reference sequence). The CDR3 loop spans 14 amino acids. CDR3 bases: TGCAGTGCTAGTTATGAGGGTGATCAAGAGACCCAGTACTTC. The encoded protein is CSASYEGDQETQYF.

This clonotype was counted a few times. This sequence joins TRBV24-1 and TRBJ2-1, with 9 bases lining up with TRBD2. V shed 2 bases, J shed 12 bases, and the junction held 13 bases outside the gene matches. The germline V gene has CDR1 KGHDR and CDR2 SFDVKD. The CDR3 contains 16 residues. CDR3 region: CATSDSAGTSWRGQFF. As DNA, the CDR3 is TGTGCCACCAGTGATTCTGCCGGGACTAGCTGGAGGGGGCAGTTCTTC.

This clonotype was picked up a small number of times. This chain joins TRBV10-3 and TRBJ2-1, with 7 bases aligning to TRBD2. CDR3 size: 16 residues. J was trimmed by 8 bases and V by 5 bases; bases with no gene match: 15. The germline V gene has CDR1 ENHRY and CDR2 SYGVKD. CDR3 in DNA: TGTGCCATCAGTACATACGGGGGGAACAGATTCGATGAGCAGTTCTTC. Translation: CAISTYGGNRFDEQFF.

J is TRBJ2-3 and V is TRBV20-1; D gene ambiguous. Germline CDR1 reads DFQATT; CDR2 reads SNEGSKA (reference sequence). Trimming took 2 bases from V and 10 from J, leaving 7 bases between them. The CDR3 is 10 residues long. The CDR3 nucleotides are TGCAGTGCTAGATTCCTAGCGCAGTATTTT. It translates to CSARFLAQYF.

Here the CDR3 reads CSARDQGAPSSYEQYF. CDR3 nucleotides: TGCAGTGCTAGGGATCAGGGTGCCCCAAGCTCCTACGAGCAGTACTTC. The chain recombines TRBV20-1 with TRBJ2-7; D might be TRBD1 (5 bases). The V gene's germline CDR1 is DFQATT and CDR2 SNEGSKA (reference sequence). V was trimmed by 3 bases and J by 0 bases, leaving 18 bases between them. This CDR3 contains 16 residues.

The CDR3 DNA reads TGTGCCAGCAGTTTAGGGACAGGCCGCCAGCCCCAGCATTTT. Its protein product is CASSLGTGRQPQHF. The chain links TRBV6-5 to TRBJ1-5; 8 nucleotides line up with TRBD1. This CDR3 region has 14 residues. Germline V gene data show CDR1 as MNHEY and CDR2 as SVGAGI. The V segment lost 4 bases and the J segment 7 bases; nucleotides outside the gene matches: 6.

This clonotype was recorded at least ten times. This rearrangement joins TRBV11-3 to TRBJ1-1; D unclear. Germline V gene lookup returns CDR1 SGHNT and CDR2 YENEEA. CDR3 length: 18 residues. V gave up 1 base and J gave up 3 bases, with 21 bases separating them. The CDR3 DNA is TGTGCCAGCAGCTTAGTAGGGTACTCAGTACGAAAGGACACTGAAGCTTTCTTT. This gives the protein CASSLVGYSVRKDTEAFF.

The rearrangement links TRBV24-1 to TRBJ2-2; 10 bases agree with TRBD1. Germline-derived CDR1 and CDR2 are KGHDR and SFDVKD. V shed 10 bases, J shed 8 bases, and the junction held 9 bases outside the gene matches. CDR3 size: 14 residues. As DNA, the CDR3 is TGTGCCACGGACAGGGGGTTTGGGACTGGGGAGCTGTTTTTT. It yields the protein CATDRGFGTGELFF.

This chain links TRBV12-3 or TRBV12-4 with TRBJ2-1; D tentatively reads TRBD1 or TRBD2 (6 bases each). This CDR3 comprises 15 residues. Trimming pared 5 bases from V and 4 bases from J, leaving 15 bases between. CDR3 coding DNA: TGTGCCAGCAGTCAACTAGAGGGGGGATACAATGAGCAGTTCTTC. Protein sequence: CASSQLEGGYNEQFF.

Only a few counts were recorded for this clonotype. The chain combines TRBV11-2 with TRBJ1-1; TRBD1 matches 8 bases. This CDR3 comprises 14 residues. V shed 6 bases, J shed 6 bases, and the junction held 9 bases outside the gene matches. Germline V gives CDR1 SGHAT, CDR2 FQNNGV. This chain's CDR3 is CASSSVQGDPEAFF. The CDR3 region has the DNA TGTGCCAGCAGTTCCGTACAGGGGGATCCTGAAGCTTTCTTT.

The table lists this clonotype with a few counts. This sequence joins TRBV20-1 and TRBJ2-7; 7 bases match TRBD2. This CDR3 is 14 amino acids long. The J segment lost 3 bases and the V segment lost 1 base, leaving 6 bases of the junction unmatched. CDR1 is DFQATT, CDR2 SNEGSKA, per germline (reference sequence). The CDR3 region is CSARVTGGHYEQYV. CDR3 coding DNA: TGCAGTGCTAGAGTGACGGGGGGTCACTACGAGCAGTACGTC.

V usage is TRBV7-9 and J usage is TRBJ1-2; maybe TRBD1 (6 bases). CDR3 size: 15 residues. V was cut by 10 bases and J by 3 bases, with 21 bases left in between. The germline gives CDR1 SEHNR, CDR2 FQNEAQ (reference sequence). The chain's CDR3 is CATEAPRGRDYGYTF. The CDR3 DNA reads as TGTGCCACCGAAGCTCCCAGGGGTAGGGACTATGGCTACACCTTC.

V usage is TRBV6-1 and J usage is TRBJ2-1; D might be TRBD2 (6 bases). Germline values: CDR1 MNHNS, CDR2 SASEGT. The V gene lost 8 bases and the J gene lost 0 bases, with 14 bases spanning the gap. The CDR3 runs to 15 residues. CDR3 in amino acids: CASGPGLVSYNEQFF. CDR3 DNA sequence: TGTGCCAGCGGCCCGGGACTCGTCTCCTACAATGAGCAGTTCTTC.

Here the CDR3 reads CASSYLTGGTDTQYF. CDR3 in DNA: TGTGCCAGCAGCTACCTGACAGGTGGAACAGATACGCAGTATTTT. This sequence joins TRBV6-5 and TRBJ2-3; tentative D call: TRBD1 (6 bases). The germline V gene encodes CDR1 MNHEY and CDR2 SVGAGI. The CDR3 loop spans 15 amino acids. V was pared by 6 bases and J by 3 bases, with 16 bases between.

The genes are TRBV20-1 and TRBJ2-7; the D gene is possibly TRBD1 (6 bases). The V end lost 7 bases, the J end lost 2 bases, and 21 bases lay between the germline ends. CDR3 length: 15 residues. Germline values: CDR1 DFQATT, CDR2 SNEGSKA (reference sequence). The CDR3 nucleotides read TGCAGTGTTTCGAACAGGGAGAGCCTGGCCTACGAGCAGTACTTC. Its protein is CSVSNRESLAYEQYF.

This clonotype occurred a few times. CDR3 sequence (DNA): TGCAGTGCTAGAGCTCAGCTTGAGCAGTTCTTC. Amino acids: CSARAQLEQFF. This sequence joins TRBV20-1 and TRBJ2-1; D ambiguous. The germline CDR1 and CDR2 sequences are DFQATT and SNEGSKA (reference sequence). Trimming left V 1 base short and J 9 bases short, with 7 bases between. CDR3 length equals 11 residues.

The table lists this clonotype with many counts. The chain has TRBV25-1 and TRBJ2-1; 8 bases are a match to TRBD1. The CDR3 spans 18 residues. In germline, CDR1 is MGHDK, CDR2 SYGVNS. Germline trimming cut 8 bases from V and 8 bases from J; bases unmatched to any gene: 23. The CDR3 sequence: CASGSYPDRERGSDEQFF. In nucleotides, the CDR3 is TGTGCCAGCGGATCCTACCCGGACAGGGAGAGGGGGAGCGATGAGCAGTTCTTC.

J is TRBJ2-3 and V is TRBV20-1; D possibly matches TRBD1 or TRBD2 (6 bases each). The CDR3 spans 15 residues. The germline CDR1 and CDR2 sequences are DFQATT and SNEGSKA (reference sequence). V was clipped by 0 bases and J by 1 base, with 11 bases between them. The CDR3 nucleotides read TGCAGTGCTAGAGAGTTTGGGGGGCGCACAGATACGCAGTATTTT. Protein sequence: CSAREFGGRTDTQYF.

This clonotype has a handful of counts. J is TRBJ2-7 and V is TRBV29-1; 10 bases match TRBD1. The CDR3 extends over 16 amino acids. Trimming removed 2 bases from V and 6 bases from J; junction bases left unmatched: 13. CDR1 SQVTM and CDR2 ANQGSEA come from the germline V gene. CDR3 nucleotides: TGCAGCGTTGAATCGTCCCGGACAGGGGGGGTTCCCGAGCAGTACTTC. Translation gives CSVESSRTGGVPEQYF.

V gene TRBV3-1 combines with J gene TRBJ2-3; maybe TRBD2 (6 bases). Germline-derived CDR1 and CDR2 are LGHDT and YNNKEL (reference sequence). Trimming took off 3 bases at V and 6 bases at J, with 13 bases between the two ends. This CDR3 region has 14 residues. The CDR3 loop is CASSHAGLGDTQYF. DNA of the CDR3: TGTGCCAGCAGCCACGCGGGACTGGGGGATACGCAGTATTTT.